The source of this TCR beta chain is a study of shared clonotypes between healthy human individuals. Whole-study findings and limits: A generally larger estimated richness was seen in naive subsets than in memory subsets. Generation of non-shared clonotypes was less probable than generation of clonotypes shared by all four donors.

The V end was cut by 5 bases, the J end by 6 bases, with 17 bases between. The length of the CDR3 is 15 residues. Looked up from germline, CDR1 is SEHNR and CDR2 is FQNEAQ (reference sequence). Original methodology: Because ImmunoSEQ provided only junction sequences with no quality scores, the filtering differed. TCRdb's table, derived via immunoSEQ multiplex PCR, lists solely in-frame clones and lacks some. V, J and clone size reflect that table, while D and trimming were determined from the DNA. The table records approximately 2.4 million clones, approximately 96% of them present only once. Comment on this clone: Its antigen is unidentified.

The sample was naive CD4+ T cells sorted from blood. Indicated subset: CD45RA+ positively selected. The clonotype was recovered from a young man in good health. The chain has TRBV7-9 and TRBJ2-4; maybe TRBD2 (6 bases). The CDR3 sequence: CASSRTAGLSNIQYF. CDR3 DNA sequence: TGTGCCAGCAGCCGTACAGCGGGCCTGTCAAACATTCAGTACTTC.